This T cell receptor beta chain was captured in a study of blood T cell repertoires in COVID-19. Germline V gene sequence: CDR1 KGHSH, CDR2 LQKENI. The V end was cut by 0 bases, the J end by 8 bases, with 19 bases between. The CDR3 extends over 16 amino acids. Data came from immunoSEQ multiplex PCR; TCRdb stores just in-frame clones and leaves some out. The repertoire holds 310,000 or so clones, with 75% to 90% as singletons. The sample consisted of peripheral blood. The sequence derives from a woman aged 30 to 39 who had recovered from COVID-19. The rearrangement joins TRBV18 to TRBJ1-1; unclear D gene. The CDR3 coding sequence is TGTGCCAGCTCACCACCTGGAGTGTTAGGTGCTTCGGAAGCTTTCTTT. Translated: CASSPPGVLGASEAFF. The entire variable domain, with the rest obtained from reference TRBV18 and TRBJ1-1, is as follows: NAGVMQNPRHLVRRRGQEARLRCSPMKGHSHVYWYRQLPEEGLKFMVYLQKENIIDESGMPKERFSAEFPKEGPSILRIQQVVRGDSAAYFCASSPPGVLGASEAFFGQGTRLTVV.